The 25 T cell receptor beta chains below all came from one sample that was sequenced in a study of resident and recirculating memory T cells in vitiligo. TCRdb's copy holds only in-frame clones and misses some; the assay was immunoSEQ multiplex PCR. Here the sample spans roughly 76,000 clones, 90% to 95% being singletons. What was sequenced was blood. All receptors come from a male donor with vitiligo.

The table lists this clone with a count of one. The chain has TRBV23-1 and TRBJ1-5; D gene ambiguous. TRBV23-1 is an ORF, with its function uncertain. V was pared by 3 bases and J by 2 bases, with 11 bases between. The CDR3 consists of 15 residues. In nucleotides, the CDR3 is TGCGCCAGCAGTCAGCCCCACCGCGGCAATCAGCCCCAGCATTTT. This sequence encodes CASSQPHRGNQPQHF.

The chain has TRBV5-4 and TRBJ1-2; TRBD1 might be the D (5 bases). CDR3 size: 16 residues. Germline assignment: CDR1 SGHNT and CDR2 YYREEE (reference sequence). Trimming removed 3 bases at V and 2 bases at J, with 17 bases between. The CDR3 spells CASSSGGRGPNYGYTF. CDR3 DNA: TGTGCCAGCAGCTCGGGGGGTAGGGGACCGAACTATGGCTACACCTTC.

The chain uses TRBV5-1 and TRBJ2-7, with TRBD1 matching over 9 bases. V trimming: 0 bases; J trimming: 3 bases; junction bases outside the gene matches: 7. This CDR3 region has 16 residues. Germline V gives CDR1 SGHRS, CDR2 YFSETQ. CDR3 amino acids: CASSLGGQGQGYEQYF. Here the CDR3 DNA reads TGCGCCAGCAGCTTGGGCGGTCAGGGACAGGGCTACGAGCAGTACTTC. Full variable domain (rest looked up from reference TRBV5-1 and TRBJ2-7): KAGVTQTPRYLIKTRGQQVTLSCSPISGHRSVSWYQQTPGQGLQFLFEYFSETQRNKGNFPGRFSGRQFSNSRSEMNVSTLELGDSALYLCASSLGGQGQGYEQYFGPGTRLTVT.

The chain joins TRBV9 to TRBJ2-4, with a weak D call TRBD2 (6 bases). Deletions cut 4 bases from V and 1 base from J, with 15 bases between. In germline, CDR1 is SGDLS, CDR2 YYNGEE. The CDR3 covers 16 residues. CDR3 nucleotides: TGTGCCAGCAGCCTACACGCACTAGCTGCCAAAAACATTCAGTACTTC. Translating it yields CASSLHALAAKNIQYF. Combining the CDR3 with reference TRBV9 and TRBJ2-4 gives the whole variable domain DSGVTQTPKHLITATGQRVTLRCSPRSGDLSVYWYQQSLDQGLQFLIQYYNGEERAKGNILERFSAQQFPDLHSELNLSSLELGDSALYFCASSLHALAAKNIQYFGAGTRLSVL.

This sequence joins TRBV27 and TRBJ1-1, with D tentatively TRBD1 (6 bases). The CDR3 consists of 14 residues. The V end lost 3 bases, the J end lost 5 bases, and 13 bases lay between the germline ends. Germline CDR1 and CDR2: MNHEY and SMNVEV (reference sequence). The DNA for the CDR3 is TGTGCCAGCAGTTTTGGCAGGGGTGGAACTGAAGCTTTCTTT. Residues: CASSFGRGGTEAFF.

The chain has TRBV27 and TRBJ2-5; 11 bases are shared with TRBD2. J was trimmed by 2 bases and V by 3 bases; bases with no gene match: 5. The CDR3 has 16 residues. Germline V CDR1 and CDR2: MNHEY, SMNVEV (reference sequence). CDR3 DNA: TGTGCCAGCAGTTTTGTGCTAGCGGGGGGACAAGAGACCCAGTACTTC. Protein sequence: CASSFVLAGGQETQYF.

The chain joins TRBV5-4 to TRBJ1-2, with D hard to call. The V end was cut by 2 bases, the J end by 0 bases, with 11 bases between. Germline V CDR1 and CDR2: SGHNT, YYREEE (reference sequence). The CDR3 is 15 amino acids. CDR3 residues: CASSLSPQANYGYTF. The CDR3 nucleotides are TGTGCCAGCAGCTTAAGCCCCCAGGCTAACTATGGCTACACCTTC. Complete variable domain (other parts from reference TRBV5-4 and TRBJ1-2): ETGVTQSPTHLIKTRGQQVTLRCSSQSGHNTVSWYQQALGQGPQFIFQYYREEENGRGNFPPRFSGLQFPNYSSELNVNALELDDSALYLCASSLSPQANYGYTFGSGTRLTVV.

This clone was seen once. The V call is TRBV7-7, the J call TRBJ2-2; TRBD2 aligns across 11 bases. The CDR3 spans 16 residues. J was trimmed by 5 bases and V by 0 bases; bases with no gene match: 2. The germline CDR1 and CDR2 sequences are SSHAT and FNYEAQ (reference sequence). This chain's CDR3 is CASSLAASGGTGELFF. The CDR3 DNA is TGTGCCAGCAGCTTAGCCGCTAGCGGGGGGACCGGGGAGCTGTTTTTT.

V is TRBV10-3 and J is TRBJ1-1, with D possibly being TRBD1 (5 bases). CDR3 size: 12 residues. Germline V CDR1 and CDR2: ENHRY, SYGVKD. Trimming removed 8 bases from V and 1 base from J, with 8 bases in between. CDR3 bases: TGTGCCATCGCGACAGCGAACACTGAAGCTTTCTTT. It encodes CAIATANTEAFF.

The rearrangement joins TRBV5-5 to TRBJ2-5, with 11 bases lining up with TRBD2. Trimming took 1 base from V and 5 from J; bases not matched to a gene: 4. This CDR3 comprises 15 residues. Per the germline V gene, CDR1 is SGHKS and CDR2 is YYEKEE (reference sequence). CDR3 region: CASSLHPSGGETQYF. CDR3 coding DNA: TGTGCCAGCAGCTTGCATCCTAGCGGGGGGGAGACCCAGTACTTC.

CDR3 in DNA: TGTGCCTGGAAGGGCGGGCAAGAAAATTCACCCCTCCACTTT. It encodes CAWKGGQENSPLHF. The chain employs TRBV30 and TRBJ1-6; D gene uncertain. Trimming took off 4 bases at V and 7 bases at J, with 14 bases between the two ends. Germline CDR1 reads GTSNPN; CDR2 reads SVGIG (reference sequence). CDR3 length: 14 amino acids.

The sample holds one count of this clone. The chain recombines TRBV7-9 with TRBJ2-7; D perhaps matches TRBD2 (6 bases). The CDR3 length is 14 residues. Germline V gene lookup returns CDR1 SEHNR and CDR2 FQNEAQ (reference sequence). V lost 4 bases and J lost 1, with 11 bases in between. CDR3 nucleotides: TGTGCCAGCAGCTCTATTGGGAGGTCCTACGAGCAGTACTTC. Translating it yields CASSSIGRSYEQYF.

The chain joins TRBV11-1 to TRBJ2-1; 14 bases map to TRBD2. The CDR3 totals 17 residues. CDR1 and CDR2 (germline): SGHAT, FQDESV (reference sequence). J lost 4 bases, V lost 1 base, and 3 bases had no gene match. The CDR3 nucleotides read TGTGCCAGCAGCTTAGAGGGACTAGCGGGGGATTACAATGAGCAGTTCTTC. Translated, it gives CASSLEGLAGDYNEQFF.

This clone has only one observation. V is TRBV6-1 and J is TRBJ2-3; 9 bases fit TRBD2. Germline assignment: CDR1 MNHNS and CDR2 SASEGT. V shed 5 bases, J shed 2 bases, and the junction held 5 bases outside the gene matches. This CDR3 has 15 amino acids. CDR3 sequence: CASSSGTSPTDTQYF. As DNA, the CDR3 is TGTGCCAGCAGTTCCGGGACTAGCCCCACAGATACGCAGTATTTT.

This clone came up a few times. The rearrangement joins TRBV27 to TRBJ1-4; 7 positions match TRBD1. Germline-derived CDR1 and CDR2 are MNHEY and SMNVEV (reference sequence). The ends lost 2 bases at V and 4 bases at J; junction bases unmatched: 1. The CDR3 has 14 residues. CDR3 DNA: TGTGCCAGCAGTTTAGACAGGGATAATGAAAAACTGTTTTTT. It encodes CASSLDRDNEKLFF.

The rearrangement uses TRBV4-3 and TRBJ1-1, with D possibly TRBD1 on 5 matching bases. The germline gives CDR1 LGHNA, CDR2 YSLEER. The CDR3 totals 15 residues. V lost 0 bases and J lost 4, with 12 bases in between. For the CDR3, the DNA is TGCGCCAGCAGCCAAGAAGGGGCGGGGGGCACTGAAGCTTTCTTT. Protein product: CASSQEGAGGTEAFF.

The chain recombines TRBV2 with TRBJ1-1; no reliable D call. Germline V gene data show CDR1 as SNHLY and CDR2 as FYNNEI. V gave up 8 bases and J gave up 1 base, with 14 bases separating them. The CDR3 consists of 14 residues. CDR3 DNA sequence: TGTGCCAGCTGTAGTACAACAGAGAACACTGAAGCTTTCTTT. It translates to CASCSTTENTEAFF.

The chain recombines TRBV4-1 with TRBJ1-2; TRBD1 aligns across 8 bases. V lost 0 bases and J lost 4; bases outside the gene matches: 7. The CDR3 has 16 amino acids. CDR1 is MGHRA, CDR2 YSYEKL, per germline. The CDR3 region has the DNA TGCGCCAGCAGCCAAGATGGCACAGGGGGTGGCTATGGCTACACCTTC. Translating it yields CASSQDGTGGGYGYTF.

This rearrangement joins TRBV30 to TRBJ1-2; D gene unclear. Germline CDR1 GTSNPN, CDR2 SVGIG (reference sequence). Between the trimmed V and J ends, which lost 2 bases and 6 bases, there was a span of 13 bases. The CDR3 has 13 amino acids. The CDR3 loop is CAWSRGWGDGYTF. The CDR3 DNA reads TGTGCCTGGAGTCGCGGGTGGGGAGATGGCTACACCTTC.

DNA of the CDR3: TGTGCCTGGAGTGTAGAGACAGGGTTCTATTCACCCCTCCACTTT. Translated, it gives CAWSVETGFYSPLHF. V usage is TRBV30 and J usage is TRBJ1-6, with 7 nucleotides matching TRBD1. The CDR3 loop spans 15 amino acids. Trimming removed 0 bases from V and 8 bases from J; junction bases left unmatched: 7. The germline CDR1 and CDR2 sequences are GTSNPN and SVGIG (reference sequence).

The sample holds one count of this clone. The V gene is TRBV11-2, the J gene TRBJ2-5; perhaps TRBD2 as D (5 bases). The CDR3 has 17 residues. Trimming took 1 base from V and 6 from J, leaving 21 bases between them. Germline V gene lookup returns CDR1 SGHAT and CDR2 FQNNGV. As DNA, the CDR3 is TGTGCCAGCAGCTTAGGGTGGCGGGCCGCCCAGACGCAGACCCAGTACTTC. This codes for CASSLGWRAAQTQTQYF.

The chain employs TRBV12-5 and TRBJ2-7, with D perhaps matching TRBD1 (5 bases). Germline V lookup: CDR1 LGHNT, CDR2 FRNRAP. This CDR3 has 14 amino acids. V was trimmed by 2 bases and J by 7 bases, leaving 15 bases between them. The CDR3, as DNA: TGTGCTAGTGGTTTGTGGGTTCAGGGTTGGGAGCAGTACTTC. Amino acid sequence: CASGLWVQGWEQYF.

V and J are TRBV5-1 and TRBJ2-5; TRBD1 agrees at 7 bases. Germline lookup yields CDR1 SGHRS and CDR2 YFSETQ. The ends lost 4 bases at V and 7 bases at J; junction bases unmatched: 10. The CDR3 sequence is 14 residues long. CDR3 sequence reads: CASSEKGGAATQYF. The CDR3 DNA reads TGCGCCAGCAGCGAAAAAGGGGGCGCCGCGACCCAGTACTTC.

The chain carries TRBV7-3 and TRBJ1-2, with D possibly matching TRBD1 (5 bases). V was clipped by 0 bases and J by 6 bases, with 8 bases between them. The CDR3 is 13 amino acids. Germline V gene sequence: CDR1 SGHTA, CDR2 FQGTGA. The CDR3 sequence is CASSLTRDDGYTF. For the CDR3, the DNA is TGTGCCAGCAGCTTAACGCGGGACGATGGCTACACCTTC.

The chain carries TRBV29-1 and TRBJ2-7, with 7 bases matching TRBD1. The germline gives CDR1 SQVTM, CDR2 ANQGSEA. Germline trimming cut 4 bases from V and 1 base from J; bases unmatched to any gene: 4. This CDR3 is 13 amino acids long. The CDR3 sequence: CSVGQGSSYEQYF. CDR3 DNA: TGCAGCGTTGGACAGGGTTCGTCCTACGAGCAGTACTTC.